This passage covers 28 T cell receptor beta chains from one sample sequenced in a study of CXCR3-negative and CXCR3-positive naive CD8 T cells. Researchers prepared the TRB cDNA libraries using 5' RACE with UMI labels. TCRdb re-called the 5' RACE reads, yielding one record per CDR3 amino acid sequence without DNA. The sample spans 3,000 to 3,500 distinct CDR3 sequences; the ten largest clones claim roughly 2%. Sequencing was performed on naive CXCR3- CD8+ T cells from blood. Sample subset: CD45RO-CCR7+CD27+CD95- naive CD8+ T cells lacking CXCR3 (TNR3-). The receptors here all came from a human donor in good health. Some clones in this sample may be carry-over from other donors' samples.

According to its frequency, this clonotype is medium-sized. J is TRBJ1-2 and V is TRBV6-1; TCRdb lists TRBD1, though no DNA is available to test this call. The length of the CDR3 is 16 residues. CDR1 and CDR2 from the germline V gene are MNHNS and SASEGT. The CDR3: CASSTASTGFNYGYTF.

This clonotype is called medium-sized (0.01 to 0.1%) based on its frequency. The chain is built from TRBV7-9 and TRBJ2-1; TCRdb's D call of TRBD1 is untestable without DNA. The CDR3 is 15 amino acids. Germline CDR1 SEHNR, CDR2 FQNEAQ (reference sequence). CDR3 sequence reads: CASTSSRVNYNEQFF.

Considering frequency, this clonotype is medium-sized. The chain links TRBV20-1 to TRBJ2-5. In germline, CDR1 is DFQATT, CDR2 SNEGSKA (reference sequence). CDR3 size: 13 residues. CDR3 sequence: CSARDRLIETQYF.

The chain combines TRBV4-2 with TRBJ2-5. This CDR3 comprises 14 residues. Per germline, CDR1 LGHNA and CDR2 YNFKEQ. CDR3 amino acids: CASSQGQYQETQYF.

By frequency, this clonotype registers medium-sized. This chain links TRBV29-1 with TRBJ2-1. Germline V gene data show CDR1 as SQVTM and CDR2 as ANQGSEA. The length of the CDR3 is 12 residues. The CDR3 is CSVVSGNNEQFF.

The rearrangement uses TRBV28 and TRBJ2-5; TCRdb gives TRBD1 as the D gene, but with no DNA this cannot be confirmed. The germline V gene encodes CDR1 MDHEN and CDR2 SYDVKM. This CDR3 is built from 15 residues. CDR3 amino acids: CASSITRDLQETQYF.

This sequence joins TRBV19 and TRBJ2-1; TCRdb outputs TRBD2, but without DNA this stays unchecked. CDR3 length equals 13 residues. Per the germline V gene, CDR1 is LNHDA and CDR2 is SQIVND (reference sequence). The chain's CDR3 is CASSNGRANEQFF.

This clonotype is medium-sized by frequency. The chain couples TRBV9 to TRBJ1-2; TCRdb picks TRBD1, but there is no DNA to check that call. The germline V gene has CDR1 SGDLS and CDR2 YYNGEE. This CDR3 has 16 amino acids. The CDR3 loop reads CASSVSRDGGNYGYTF.

By frequency, this clonotype registers medium-sized. The chain's CDR3 is CSARVFDTNTGELFF. The chain has TRBV20-1 and TRBJ2-2. This CDR3 contains 15 residues. CDR1 is DFQATT, CDR2 SNEGSKA, per germline (reference sequence).

The genes are TRBV29-1 and TRBJ2-7. The CDR3 spans 13 residues. CDR1 and CDR2 from the germline V gene are SQVTM and ANQGSEA. CDR3 protein: CVEENTPSYEQYF.

According to its frequency, this clonotype is large (0.1 to 1%). This sequence joins TRBV7-2 and TRBJ1-1; TCRdb proposes TRBD1, but this gene call is untestable without DNA. The CDR3 totals 17 residues. Germline-derived CDR1 and CDR2 are SGHTA and FQGNSA. This CDR3 is CASSLWDRGLTNTEAFF.

This clonotype ranks as medium-sized in terms of frequency. This chain links TRBV27 with TRBJ1-1; lacking DNA, the TRBD1 call made by TCRdb goes unchecked. The CDR3 runs 13 residues. CDR1 is MNHEY, CDR2 SMNVEV, per germline (reference sequence). The CDR3 sequence: CASSFSGQGRAFF.

This clonotype ranks as medium-sized in terms of frequency. This sequence joins TRBV14 and TRBJ1-4. The CDR3 loop spans 16 amino acids. Germline CDR1 reads SGHDN; CDR2 reads FVKESK. CDR3 sequence reads: CASSQRTVAANEKLFF.

The rearrangement uses TRBV29-1 and TRBJ2-2; no DNA is available, so the TRBD1 call from TCRdb remains unchecked. Germline lookup yields CDR1 SQVTM and CDR2 ANQGSEA. The CDR3 sequence is 14 residues long. The CDR3 protein is CSVGGLTNTGELFF.

By frequency, this clonotype is medium-sized. The chain uses TRBV4-3 and TRBJ2-7; the TRBD1 assignment by TCRdb is unverifiable without DNA. Per the germline V gene, CDR1 is LGHNA and CDR2 is YSLEER. The CDR3 totals 14 residues. The CDR3 here is CASSQGQGNYEQYF.

Judged by frequency, this clonotype is medium-sized (0.01 to 0.1%). This sequence joins TRBV29-1 and TRBJ2-7; TCRdb gives TRBD1 as the D gene, but with no DNA this cannot be confirmed. CDR1 SQVTM and CDR2 ANQGSEA come from the germline V gene. CDR3 length: 17 amino acids. The CDR3 region is CSVEWYRDGIESYEQYF.

In terms of frequency, this clonotype is medium-sized. The V call is TRBV21-1, the J call TRBJ2-7; no DNA is available, so the TRBD1 call from TCRdb remains unchecked. TRBV21-1 constitutes a pseudogene. The CDR3 length is 14 residues. The CDR3 loop is CASSNCSQGNEQYF.

Measured by frequency, this clonotype is medium-sized. This CDR3 reads CSVSSGTNTGELFF. This sequence joins TRBV29-1 and TRBJ2-2; TCRdb proposes TRBD1, but this gene call is untestable without DNA. Per germline, CDR1 SQVTM and CDR2 ANQGSEA. The CDR3 totals 14 residues.

According to its frequency, this clonotype is medium-sized (0.01 to 0.1%). This rearrangement joins TRBV20-1 to TRBJ2-1; TCRdb picks TRBD1, but there is no DNA to check that call. The germline V gene encodes CDR1 DFQATT and CDR2 SNEGSKA (reference sequence). The CDR3 consists of 21 residues. The chain's CDR3 is CSARDRFAEGEKLLGPNEQFF.

This clonotype counts as medium-sized (0.01 to 0.1%) by frequency. V and J are TRBV4-1 and TRBJ2-1; TCRdb's D call of TRBD2 is untestable without DNA. Per the germline V gene, CDR1 is MGHRA and CDR2 is YSYEKL. This CDR3 is 17 amino acids long. CDR3 loop: CASSQEEGEMTYNEQFF.

This clonotype registers medium-sized by frequency. The chain combines TRBV19 with TRBJ1-1. Germline CDR1 is LNHDA and CDR2 is SQIVND (reference sequence). The CDR3 loop spans 12 amino acids. CDR3 residues: CASSIQNTEAFF.

By frequency, this clonotype is medium-sized. V usage is TRBV21-1 and J usage is TRBJ1-4. TRBV21-1 represents a pseudogene. The CDR3 extends over 17 amino acids. CDR3: CASSTQARDGGGEKLFF.

The chain joins TRBV7-2 to TRBJ1-2; with no DNA, the TCRdb D assignment of TRBD1 cannot be verified. CDR3 length: 15 amino acids. The germline V gene encodes CDR1 SGHTA and CDR2 FQGNSA. The CDR3 spells CASTTGPGGADGYTF. Drawing the rest from reference TRBV7-2 and TRBJ1-2, the complete variable domain is GAGVSQSPSNKVTEKGKDVELRCDPISGHTALYWYRQSLGQGLEFLIYFQGNSAPDKSGLPSDRFSAERTGGSVSTLTIQRTQQEDSAVYLCASTTGPGGADGYTFGSGTRLTVV.

V gene TRBV5-6 combines with J gene TRBJ1-3. Per the germline V gene, CDR1 is SGHDT and CDR2 is YYEEEE. CDR3 length equals 16 residues. The CDR3 sequence is CASSIRGRYSGNTIYF.

The CDR3: CASSWGFGETQYF. The J gene is TRBJ2-5, the V gene TRBV5-6. This CDR3 is built from 13 residues. Per germline, CDR1 SGHDT and CDR2 YYEEEE.

According to its frequency, this clonotype is medium-sized. The chain recombines TRBV4-2 with TRBJ2-7; TCRdb outputs TRBD1, but without DNA this stays unchecked. This CDR3 has 16 residues. Germline assignment: CDR1 LGHNA and CDR2 YNFKEQ. CDR3 loop: CASSQIAGASSYEQYF.

This sequence joins TRBV6-5 and TRBJ2-3; TCRdb outputs TRBD2, but without DNA this stays unchecked. The germline gives CDR1 MNHEY, CDR2 SVGAGI. This CDR3 has 17 residues. The CDR3 loop is CASRFLAGVHPGDTQYF.

The chain joins TRBV4-2 to TRBJ2-1; without DNA, the TCRdb call of TRBD1 cannot be checked. This CDR3 region has 15 residues. Germline values: CDR1 LGHNA, CDR2 YNFKEQ. CDR3 sequence: CASSQDAGTYNEQFF.